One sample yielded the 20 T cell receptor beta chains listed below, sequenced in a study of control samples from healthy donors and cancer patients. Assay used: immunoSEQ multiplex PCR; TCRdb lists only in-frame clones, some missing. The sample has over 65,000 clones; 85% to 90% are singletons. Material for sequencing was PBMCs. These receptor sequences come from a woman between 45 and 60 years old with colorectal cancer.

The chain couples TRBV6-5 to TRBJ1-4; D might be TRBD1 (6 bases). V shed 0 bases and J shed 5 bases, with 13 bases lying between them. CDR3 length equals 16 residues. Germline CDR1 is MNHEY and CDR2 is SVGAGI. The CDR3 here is CASSYSRARGNEKLFF. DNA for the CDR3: TGTGCCAGCAGTTACTCGAGGGCCAGGGGCAATGAAAAACTGTTTTTT.

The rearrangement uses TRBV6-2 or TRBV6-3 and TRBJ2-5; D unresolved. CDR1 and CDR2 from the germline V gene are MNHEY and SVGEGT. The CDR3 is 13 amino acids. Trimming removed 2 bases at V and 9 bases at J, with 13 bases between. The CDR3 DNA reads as TGTGCCAGCAGTTACCCCCCGGTGTCGTCCCAGTACTTC. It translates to CASSYPPVSSQYF.

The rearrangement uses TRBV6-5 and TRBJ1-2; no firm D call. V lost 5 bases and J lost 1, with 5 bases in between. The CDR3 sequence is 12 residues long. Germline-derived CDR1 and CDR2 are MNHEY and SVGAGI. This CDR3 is CASSRNNYGYTF. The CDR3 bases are TGTGCCAGCAGTCGGAATAACTATGGCTACACCTTC.

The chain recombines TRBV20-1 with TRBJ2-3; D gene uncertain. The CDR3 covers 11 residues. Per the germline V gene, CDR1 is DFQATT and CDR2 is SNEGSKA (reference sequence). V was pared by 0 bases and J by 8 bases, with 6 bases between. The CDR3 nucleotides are TGCAGTGCTAGAGATCAGCGTACGCAGTATTTT. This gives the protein CSARDQRTQYF.

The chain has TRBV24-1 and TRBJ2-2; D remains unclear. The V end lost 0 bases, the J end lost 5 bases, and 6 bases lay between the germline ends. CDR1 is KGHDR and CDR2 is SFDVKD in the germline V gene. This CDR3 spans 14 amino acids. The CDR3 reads CATSDLRMTGELFF. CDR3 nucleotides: TGTGCCACCAGTGATTTGCGGATGACCGGGGAGCTGTTTTTT.

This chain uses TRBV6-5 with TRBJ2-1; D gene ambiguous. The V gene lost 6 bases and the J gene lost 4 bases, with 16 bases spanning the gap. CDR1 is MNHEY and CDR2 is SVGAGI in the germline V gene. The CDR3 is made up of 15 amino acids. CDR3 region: CASRSFAGNYNEQFF. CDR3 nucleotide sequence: TGTGCCAGCAGGTCCTTCGCAGGAAATTACAATGAGCAGTTCTTC.

The CDR3 is CASIGQGTIYF. CDR3 DNA: TGTGCCAGCATCGGACAGGGTACCATATATTTT. The chain has TRBV2 and TRBJ1-3; 8 bases agree with TRBD1. This CDR3 contains 11 residues. V shed 7 bases, J shed 10 bases, and the junction held 3 bases outside the gene matches. Germline loops: CDR1 SNHLY, CDR2 FYNNEI.

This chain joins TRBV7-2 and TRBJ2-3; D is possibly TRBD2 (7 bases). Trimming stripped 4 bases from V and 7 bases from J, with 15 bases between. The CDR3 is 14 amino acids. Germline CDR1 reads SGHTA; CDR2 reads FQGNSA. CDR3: CASSSLGGANTQYF. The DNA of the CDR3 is TGTGCCAGCAGCTCACTTGGGGGGGCAAATACGCAGTATTTT.

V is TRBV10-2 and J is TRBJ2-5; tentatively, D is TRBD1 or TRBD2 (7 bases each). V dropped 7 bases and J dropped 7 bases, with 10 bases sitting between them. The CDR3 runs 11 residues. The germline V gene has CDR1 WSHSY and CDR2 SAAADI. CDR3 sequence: CASTGGVTQYF. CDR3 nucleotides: TGCGCCAGCACAGGGGGGGTGACCCAGTACTTC.

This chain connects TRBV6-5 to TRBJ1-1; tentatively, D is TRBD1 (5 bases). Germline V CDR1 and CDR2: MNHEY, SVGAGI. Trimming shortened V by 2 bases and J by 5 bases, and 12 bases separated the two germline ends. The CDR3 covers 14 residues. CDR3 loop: CASSYGERGTEAFF. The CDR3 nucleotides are TGTGCCAGCAGTTACGGGGAAAGGGGAACTGAAGCTTTCTTT.

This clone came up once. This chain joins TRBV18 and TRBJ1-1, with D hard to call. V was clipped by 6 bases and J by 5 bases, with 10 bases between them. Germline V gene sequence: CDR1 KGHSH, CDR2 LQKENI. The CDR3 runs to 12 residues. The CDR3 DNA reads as TGTGCCAGCTCCGGACTTACGACTGAAGCTTTCTTT. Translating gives CASSGLTTEAFF.

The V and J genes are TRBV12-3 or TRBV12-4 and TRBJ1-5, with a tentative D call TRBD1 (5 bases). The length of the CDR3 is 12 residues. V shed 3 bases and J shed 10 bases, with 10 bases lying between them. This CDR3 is CASSFNDSPQHF. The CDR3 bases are TGTGCCAGCAGTTTCAATGACAGCCCCCAGCATTTT.

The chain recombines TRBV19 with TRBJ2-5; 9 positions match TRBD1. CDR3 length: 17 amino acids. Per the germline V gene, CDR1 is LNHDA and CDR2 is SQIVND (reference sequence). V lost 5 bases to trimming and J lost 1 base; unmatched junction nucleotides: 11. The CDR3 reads CASSPRPGTGFQETQYF. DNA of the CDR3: TGTGCCAGTAGTCCGCGTCCCGGGACAGGGTTCCAAGAGACCCAGTACTTC.

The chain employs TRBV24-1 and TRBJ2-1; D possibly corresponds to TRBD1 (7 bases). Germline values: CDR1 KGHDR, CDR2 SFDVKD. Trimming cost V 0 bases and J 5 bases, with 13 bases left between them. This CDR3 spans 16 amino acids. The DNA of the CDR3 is TGTGCCACCAGTGATTTGGGGCAGGGGGGAAACAATGAGCAGTTCTTC. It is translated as CATSDLGQGGNNEQFF.

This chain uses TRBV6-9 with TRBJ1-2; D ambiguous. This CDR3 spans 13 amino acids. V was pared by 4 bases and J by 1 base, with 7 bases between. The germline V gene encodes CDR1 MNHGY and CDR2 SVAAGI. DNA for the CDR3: TGTGCCAGCAGTTCCGGCTTTAACTATGGCTACACCTTC. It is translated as CASSSGFNYGYTF.

CDR3 sequence reads: CASSHGTGTEAFF. In nucleotides, the CDR3 is TGCGCCAGCAGCCACGGGACAGGAACTGAAGCTTTCTTT. The chain combines TRBV4-1 with TRBJ1-1; TRBD1 aligns across 8 bases. Germline V gene lookup returns CDR1 MGHRA and CDR2 YSYEKL. V dropped 3 bases and J dropped 5; count of bases not matched to a gene: 2. The CDR3 consists of 13 residues.

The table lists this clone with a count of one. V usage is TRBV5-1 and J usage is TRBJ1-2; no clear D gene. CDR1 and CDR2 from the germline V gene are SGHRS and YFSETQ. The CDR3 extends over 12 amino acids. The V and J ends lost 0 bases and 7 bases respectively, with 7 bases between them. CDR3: CASSLDSFGYTF. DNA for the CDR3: TGCGCCAGCAGCTTGGACAGTTTTGGCTACACCTTC.

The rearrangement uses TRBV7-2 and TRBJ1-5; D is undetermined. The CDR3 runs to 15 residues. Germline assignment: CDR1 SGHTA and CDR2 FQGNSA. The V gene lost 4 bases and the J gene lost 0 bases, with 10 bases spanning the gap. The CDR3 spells CASSSMDHSNQPQHF. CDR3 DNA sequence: TGTGCCAGCAGCTCGATGGACCATAGCAATCAGCCCCAGCATTTT.

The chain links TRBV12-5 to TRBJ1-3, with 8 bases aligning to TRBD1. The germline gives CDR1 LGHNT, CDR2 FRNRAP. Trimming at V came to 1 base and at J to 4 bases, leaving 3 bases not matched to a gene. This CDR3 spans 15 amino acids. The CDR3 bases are TGTGCTAGTGGTTTGGGACAGGGGTCCGGAAACACCATATATTTT. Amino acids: CASGLGQGSGNTIYF.

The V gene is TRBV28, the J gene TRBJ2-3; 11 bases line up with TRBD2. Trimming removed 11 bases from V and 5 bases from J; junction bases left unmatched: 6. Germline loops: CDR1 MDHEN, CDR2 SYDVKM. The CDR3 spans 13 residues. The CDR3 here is CAVAGGPRDTQYF. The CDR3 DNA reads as TGTGCCGTAGCGGGAGGGCCGAGAGATACGCAGTATTTT.